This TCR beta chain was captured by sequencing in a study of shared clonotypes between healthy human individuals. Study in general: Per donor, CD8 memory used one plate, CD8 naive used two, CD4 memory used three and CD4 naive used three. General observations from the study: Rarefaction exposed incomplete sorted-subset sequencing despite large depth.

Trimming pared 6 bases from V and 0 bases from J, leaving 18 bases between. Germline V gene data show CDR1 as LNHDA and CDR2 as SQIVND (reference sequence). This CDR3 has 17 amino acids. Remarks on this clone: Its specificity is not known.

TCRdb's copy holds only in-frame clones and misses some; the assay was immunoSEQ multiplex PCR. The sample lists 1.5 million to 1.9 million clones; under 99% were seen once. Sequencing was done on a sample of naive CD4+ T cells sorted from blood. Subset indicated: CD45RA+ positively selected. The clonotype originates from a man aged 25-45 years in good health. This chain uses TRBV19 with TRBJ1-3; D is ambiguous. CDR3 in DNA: TGTGCCAGTAGCCTGGTTTGGGTACTAAGCTCTGGAAACACCATATATTTT. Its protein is CASSLVWVLSSGNTIYF.